Shown below are 14 T cell receptor beta chains from a single sample sequenced in a study of cytomegalovirus exposure and HLA in healthy donors (TCRdb year 2017). The library was obtained by the immunoSEQ multiplex PCR assay. A mixture of 60 forward primers for TCR Vbeta segments and 13 reverse primers for TCR Jbeta segments was used in the multiplex PCR. The clones in this table, taken by TCRdb from immuneACCESS, are in-frame only. Not every clone is retained; where verified, under half of the shortfall comes from an unresolved V gene, and the cause of the rest is unknown. The sample yields 75,000 to 100,000 clones; about 80% were counted once. The top ten clonotypes cover around 3.6% of the sample. Sequencing was done on a sample of PBMCs. These receptors were taken from a man aged 35 to 55 in good health and CMV-seronegative.

The table lists this clone with a count of one. The chain joins TRBV5-1 to TRBJ1-5; D ambiguous. CDR3 length equals 15 residues. Trimming removed 0 bases at V and 2 bases at J, with 9 bases between. Germline V gene lookup returns CDR1 SGHRS and CDR2 YFSETQ. The CDR3, as DNA: TGCGCCAGCAGCTTGGACGGGGTGGGCAATCAGCCCCAGCATTTT. As protein: CASSLDGVGNQPQHF.

This chain links TRBV28 with TRBJ1-5, with 7 bases fitting TRBD1. The CDR3 runs to 19 residues. V shed 6 bases and J 3 bases; nucleotides not matched to a gene: 20. The germline V gene encodes CDR1 MDHEN and CDR2 SYDVKM. The CDR3 reads CASSPQVVGPTGANQPQHF. As DNA, the CDR3 is TGTGCCAGCAGCCCGCAGGTCGTAGGTCCCACAGGGGCCAATCAGCCCCAGCATTTT.

V usage is TRBV28 and J usage is TRBJ2-2; tentative D call: TRBD2 (7 bases). V lost 6 bases, J lost 1 base, and 18 bases lay in between. CDR1 and CDR2 from the germline V gene are MDHEN and SYDVKM. The CDR3 sequence is 17 residues long. For the CDR3, the DNA is TGTGCCAGCAGGGGGGGGGCCTGGCGGGGGAACACCGGGGAGCTGTTTTTT. Protein product: CASRGGAWRGNTGELFF.

The V call is TRBV4-1, the J call TRBJ2-7; D gene uncertain. Trimming cost V 1 base and J 0 bases, with 7 bases left between them. The germline V gene encodes CDR1 MGHRA and CDR2 YSYEKL. There are 14 residues in the CDR3. CDR3 region: CASSQAESSYEQYF. The CDR3 nucleotides read TGCGCCAGCAGCCAAGCGGAGAGCTCCTACGAGCAGTACTTC.

Only one count was recorded for this clone. This chain joins TRBV7-6 and TRBJ2-1, with 9 bases fitting TRBD2. CDR1 is SGHVS and CDR2 is FNYEAQ in the germline V gene. V gave up 4 bases and J gave up 7 bases; unmatched junction bases: 11. This CDR3 comprises 16 residues. CDR3 DNA: TGTGCCAGCAGCTCCCTAAGGGCGGGGGGGTATAATGAGCAGTTCTTC. Translation: CASSSLRAGGYNEQFF.

The V call is TRBV6-6, the J call TRBJ1-4; 9 bases are a match to TRBD1. The CDR3 contains 14 residues. Trimming removed 6 bases from V and 7 bases from J; junction bases left unmatched: 6. The V gene's germline CDR1 is MNHNY and CDR2 SVGAGI (reference sequence). CDR3 sequence reads: CASRTGGRVEKLFF. In nucleotides, the CDR3 is TGTGCCAGCAGGACAGGGGGACGGGTTGAAAAACTGTTTTTT.

This rearrangement joins TRBV5-1 to TRBJ2-7, with TRBD1 matching 12 bases. The CDR3 runs 15 residues. The germline V gene encodes CDR1 SGHRS and CDR2 YFSETQ. V lost 4 bases to trimming and J lost 7 bases; unmatched junction nucleotides: 9. The DNA for the CDR3 is TGCGCCAGCAGCCTCCGGGACAGGGGGCCTAGGGAGCAGTACTTC. The encoded protein is CASSLRDRGPREQYF.

This clone has only one observation. The CDR3 sequence is CASGTLAAREQYF. In DNA, the CDR3 is TGTGCCAGTGGGACTCTAGCGGCCAGGGAGCAGTACTTC. This sequence joins TRBV19 and TRBJ2-5; 7 positions agree with TRBD2. After removal of 8 bases from V and 11 bases from J, the junction contained 14 bases not matched to a gene. The germline V gene encodes CDR1 LNHDA and CDR2 SQIVND (reference sequence). CDR3 size: 13 residues.

The chain recombines TRBV5-5 with TRBJ1-1; D call uncertain. CDR3 length equals 14 residues. CDR1 is SGHKS and CDR2 is YYEKEE in the germline V gene (reference sequence). Trimming cost V 4 bases and J 12 bases, with 22 bases left between them. Written as DNA, the CDR3 is TGTGCCAGCAGCCGTCAGACATATACCCTGTCAACTTTCTTT. As protein: CASSRQTYTLSTFF.

The rearrangement links TRBV30 to TRBJ2-5; perhaps TRBD2 as D (6 bases). Trimming took 0 bases from V and 1 from J, leaving 12 bases between them. This CDR3 has 15 amino acids. Per germline, CDR1 GTSNPN and CDR2 SVGIG (reference sequence). CDR3 sequence reads: CAWSVLGGAQETQYF. The CDR3, as DNA: TGTGCCTGGAGTGTACTAGGAGGGGCCCAAGAGACCCAGTACTTC.

The chain carries TRBV11-1 and TRBJ2-1, with TRBD2 matching 8 bases. There are 15 residues in the CDR3. Losses at the gene ends were 4 bases for V and 3 bases for J; bases not matched to a gene: 5. Germline V gene lookup returns CDR1 SGHAT and CDR2 FQDESV (reference sequence). The CDR3 bases are TGTGCCAGCAGCTCGCGGGGGGAGCGCTACAATGAGCAGTTCTTC. Its translation: CASSSRGERYNEQFF. Combining the CDR3 with reference TRBV11-1 and TRBJ2-1 gives the whole variable domain EAEVAQSPRYKITEKSQAVAFWCDPISGHATLYWYRQILGQGPELLVQFQDESVVDDSQLPKDRFSAERLKGVDSTLKIQPAELGDSAMYLCASSSRGERYNEQFFGPGTRLTVL.

The chain has TRBV2 and TRBJ1-5; D call uncertain. V gave up 8 bases and J gave up 2 bases, with 13 bases separating them. Germline assignment: CDR1 SNHLY and CDR2 FYNNEI. The CDR3 consists of 14 residues. The CDR3 is CASLEREGNQPQHF. CDR3 DNA sequence: TGTGCCAGCCTGGAGAGGGAGGGCAATCAGCCCCAGCATTTT.

This clone is a singleton in its sample. V is TRBV5-1 and J is TRBJ2-1; tentative D call: TRBD2 (7 bases). The ends were cut back, 4 bases at V and 4 bases at J, with 21 bases in the middle. Germline assignment: CDR1 SGHRS and CDR2 YFSETQ. The CDR3 is 17 residues long. In nucleotides, the CDR3 is TGCGCCAGCAGCGGGGAGGGGGGTGGCGACCTGTACAATGAGCAGTTCTTC. It codes for CASSGEGGGDLYNEQFF.

J is TRBJ2-5 and V is TRBV2, with 7 bases aligning to TRBD1. The CDR3 has 13 amino acids. Trimming cost V 6 bases and J 2 bases; bases outside gene matches: 3. CDR1 and CDR2 from the germline V gene are SNHLY and FYNNEI. In DNA, the CDR3 is TGTGCCAGCAGGATGGGACAGCAAGAGACCCAGTACTTC. It specifies CASRMGQQETQYF.